Presented here are 32 T cell receptor beta chains from one specimen sequenced in a study of blood T cell repertoires in COVID-19. Profiling relied on immunoSEQ multiplex PCR, and the TCRdb table lists in-frame clones only, not all of them. Among some 350,000 clones, approximately 87% were seen once, and the ten largest hold about 5%. Specimen: PBMCs or T cells enriched from blood (not recorded which). Receptor source: a woman younger than 45 who had recovered from COVID-19.

The chain is built from TRBV6-4 and TRBJ1-4; 11 nucleotides align to TRBD1. The CDR3 has 15 amino acids. CDR1 is MRHNA and CDR2 is SNTAGT in the germline V gene. The V segment lost 2 bases and the J segment 4 bases; nucleotides outside the gene matches: 0. The chain's CDR3 is CASSDGTGGNEKLFF. CDR3 bases: TGTGCCAGCAGTGACGGGACAGGGGGTAATGAAAAACTGTTTTTT.

The J gene is TRBJ1-4, the V gene TRBV4-1; 9 bases match TRBD1. Trimming removed 1 base from V and 7 bases from J; junction bases left unmatched: 7. The CDR3 length is 16 residues. Germline V CDR1 and CDR2: MGHRA, YSYEKL. This chain's CDR3 is CASSQVDGTGSEKLFF. The CDR3 DNA sequence: TGCGCCAGCAGCCAAGTAGACGGGACAGGGAGTGAAAAACTGTTTTTT.

The CDR3 DNA reads as TGCGCCAGCAGCCGAGCGGGGGGCTCTCGGTACCAAGAGACCCAGTACTTC. Amino acid sequence: CASSRAGGSRYQETQYF. The chain recombines TRBV5-1 with TRBJ2-5, with 9 bases aligning to TRBD2. This CDR3 comprises 17 residues. Germline CDR1 SGHRS, CDR2 YFSETQ. Trimming took 4 bases from V and 0 from J; bases not matched to a gene: 10.

This rearrangement joins TRBV27 to TRBJ1-2, with a weak D call TRBD1 (6 bases). The germline gives CDR1 MNHEY, CDR2 SMNVEV (reference sequence). Trimming pared 5 bases from V and 0 bases from J, leaving 10 bases between. The CDR3 sequence is 14 residues long. The CDR3 DNA sequence: TGTGCCAGCAGTGACAGGATGGCTAACTATGGCTACACCTTC. This sequence encodes CASSDRMANYGYTF.

The genes are TRBV4-1 and TRBJ2-1, with a tentative D call TRBD2 (6 bases). Trimming took off 0 bases at V and 12 bases at J, with 21 bases between the two ends. CDR1 MGHRA and CDR2 YSYEKL come from the germline V gene. This CDR3 spans 16 amino acids. CDR3 in DNA: TGCGCCAGCAGCCAAGATCCCGGCAGGGAGGCCCTAGGGCAGTTCTTC. It specifies CASSQDPGREALGQFF.

The chain employs TRBV25-1 and TRBJ1-5; D is ambiguous. Trimming left V 4 bases short and J 7 bases short, with 20 bases between. From germline, CDR1 is MGHDK and CDR2 SYGVNS. CDR3 size: 16 residues. The CDR3 spells CASSGQAGSAGQPQHF. The CDR3, as DNA: TGTGCCAGCAGTGGCCAGGCGGGGTCCGCGGGCCAGCCCCAGCATTTT.

The chain carries TRBV3-1 (or the pseudogene TRBV3-2) and TRBJ1-2; D might be TRBD1 (5 bases). V lost 4 bases to trimming and J lost 8 bases, with 17 bases between them. The CDR3 is 14 residues long. Germline loops: CDR1 LGHDT, CDR2 YNNKEL (reference sequence). The chain's CDR3 is CASSPSAGPRGYTF. In DNA form, the CDR3 reads TGTGCCAGCAGCCCCTCCGCGGGACCGCGGGGCTACACCTTC.

The chain links TRBV11-1 to TRBJ1-2, with D unclear. CDR1 and CDR2 (germline): SGHAT, FQDESV (reference sequence). This CDR3 contains 16 residues. V was cut by 5 bases and J by 1 base, with 17 bases left in between. CDR3 residues: CASSPSVGGFNYGYTF. In DNA form, the CDR3 reads TGTGCCAGCAGCCCATCGGTTGGAGGGTTTAACTATGGCTACACCTTC.

The V and J genes are TRBV7-9 and TRBJ1-2; D may be TRBD1 (6 bases). Trimming cost V 8 bases and J 7 bases, with 23 bases left between them. The germline V gene has CDR1 SEHNR and CDR2 FQNEAQ (reference sequence). The CDR3 consists of 15 residues. CDR3 loop: CASVPGGQGRFGYTF. The CDR3, as DNA: TGTGCCAGCGTCCCGGGGGGGCAGGGGCGTTTTGGCTACACCTTC.

The CDR3 sequence: CASSLMASRGNQPQHF. In DNA form, the CDR3 reads TGTGCCAGCTCATTAATGGCCTCTCGGGGCAATCAGCCCCAGCATTTT. The chain employs TRBV18 and TRBJ1-5; no reliable D call. Germline V gives CDR1 KGHSH, CDR2 LQKENI. Deletions cut 5 bases from V and 2 bases from J, with 16 bases between. The CDR3 extends over 16 amino acids.

In its sample, this clone was seen a few times. The rearrangement joins TRBV12-3 or TRBV12-4 to TRBJ1-1; D call uncertain. Between the trimmed V and J ends, which lost 10 bases and 7 bases, there was a span of 4 bases. The CDR3 sequence is 8 residues long. The CDR3 DNA reads as TGTGCCACCCGTGAAGCTTTCTTT. Protein product: CATREAFF.

The sample holds a few counts of this clone. The V call is TRBV7-9, the J call TRBJ1-3; 10 bases fit TRBD1. V lost 7 bases to trimming and J lost 8 bases; unmatched junction nucleotides: 8. Germline-derived CDR1 and CDR2 are SEHNR and FQNEAQ (reference sequence). The CDR3 spans 14 residues. In DNA, the CDR3 is TGTGCCAGCAAACTGACAGGGGGCGGGGACACCATATATTTT. As protein: CASKLTGGGDTIYF.

The chain couples TRBV7-2 to TRBJ2-7; D remains unclear. Germline values: CDR1 SGHTA, CDR2 FQGNSA. The CDR3 runs to 15 residues. Between the trimmed V and J ends, which lost 1 base and 6 bases, there was a span of 16 bases. The CDR3 DNA is TGTGCCAGCAGCTTAGAGCAGGTCGGCGTCGGCGAGCAGTACTTC. Translation gives CASSLEQVGVGEQYF.

This clone was seen only a few times. The V gene is TRBV2, the J gene TRBJ2-7; a weak D match, TRBD2 (5 bases). Germline V CDR1 and CDR2: SNHLY, FYNNEI. This CDR3 is 14 amino acids long. With 6 bases removed from V and 1 base from J, the gap between germline ends came to 13 bases. In DNA, the CDR3 is TGTGCCAGCAGGGACTTTACTTCATCCTACGAGCAGTACTTC. Residues: CASRDFTSSYEQYF.

The rearrangement links TRBV18 to TRBJ1-3; tentative D call: TRBD1 (6 bases). The CDR3 has 12 amino acids. V lost 2 bases and J 7 bases, leaving 6 bases between the germline ends. The V gene's germline CDR1 is KGHSH and CDR2 LQKENI. CDR3 protein: CASSPRGNTIYF. The CDR3 nucleotides are TGTGCCAGCTCACCAAGGGGGAACACCATATATTTT.

The chain links TRBV9 to TRBJ2-1; 11 nucleotides match TRBD2. The CDR3 loop spans 16 amino acids. Germline V gene lookup returns CDR1 SGDLS and CDR2 YYNGEE. Unmatched junction bases numbered 7, after V lost 4 bases and J lost 4 bases. The CDR3 bases are TGTGCCAGCAGCCCTCGGACTAGCGGGCGTTACAATGAGCAGTTCTTC. Protein sequence: CASSPRTSGRYNEQFF.

The chain joins TRBV3-1 (or the pseudogene TRBV3-2) to TRBJ1-2, with a tentative D call TRBD1 (6 bases). CDR3 length: 13 amino acids. Germline V gene lookup returns CDR1 LGHDT and CDR2 YNNKEL (reference sequence). Trimming stripped 4 bases from V and 4 bases from J, with 10 bases between. The CDR3 sequence is CASSRGGVYGYTF. The CDR3 DNA reads as TGTGCCAGCAGCCGGGGGGGCGTCTATGGCTACACCTTC.

The V call is TRBV4-1, the J call TRBJ1-6; the D is unclear. The CDR3 has 17 amino acids. Looked up from germline, CDR1 is MGHRA and CDR2 is YSYEKL. Trimming left V 4 bases short and J 2 bases short, with 15 bases between. The CDR3 nucleotides are TGCGCCAGCAGCCCCTCAGACGGGAGGCCCTATAATTCACCCCTCCACTTT. Translating it yields CASSPSDGRPYNSPLHF.

The J gene is TRBJ1-3, the V gene TRBV6-5, with unresolved D. Per the germline V gene, CDR1 is MNHEY and CDR2 is SVGAGI. V was shortened by 1 base and J by 3 bases, with 13 bases between the two germline ends. The CDR3 covers 16 residues. The CDR3 protein is CASSYLMAGVGNTIYF. The CDR3 DNA reads TGTGCCAGCAGTTACTTAATGGCGGGCGTTGGAAACACCATATATTTT.

V is TRBV6-2 or TRBV6-3 and J is TRBJ1-2; the D is unclear. This CDR3 comprises 13 residues. From germline, CDR1 is MNHEY and CDR2 SVGEGT. The ends were cut back, 5 bases at V and 5 bases at J, with 12 bases in the middle. CDR3 in amino acids: CASSNYPRYGYTF. The CDR3 coding sequence is TGTGCCAGCAGTAATTACCCCAGATATGGCTACACCTTC.

The chain is built from TRBV5-1 and TRBJ2-3, with D possibly being TRBD1 (5 bases). Germline V lookup: CDR1 SGHRS, CDR2 YFSETQ. Trimming took 1 base from V and 3 from J, leaving 12 bases between them. The CDR3 has 15 residues. The CDR3 DNA reads TGCGCCAGCAGCTTGTCAGGGATGGGAACAGATACGCAGTATTTT. Amino acids: CASSLSGMGTDTQYF.

J is TRBJ2-3 and V is TRBV29-1, with TRBD1 matching 9 bases. There are 14 residues in the CDR3. Losses at the gene ends were 7 bases for V and 4 bases for J; bases not matched to a gene: 9. In germline, CDR1 is SQVTM, CDR2 ANQGSEA. The CDR3 loop reads CSALDRGVSDTQYF. The CDR3 region has the DNA TGCAGCGCCTTGGACAGGGGAGTTTCAGATACGCAGTATTTT.

The chain joins TRBV29-1 to TRBJ1-4, with 7 bases aligning to TRBD1. With V trimmed by 5 bases and J by 5 bases, 5 bases remained unmatched. The CDR3 is 13 residues long. CDR1 is SQVTM, CDR2 ANQGSEA, per germline. CDR3 DNA sequence: TGCAGCGTTACCGGGACAGAGAATGAAAAACTGTTTTTT. This translates into CSVTGTENEKLFF.

V gene TRBV11-2 combines with J gene TRBJ1-5; possible D gene TRBD1, 5 bases. Germline V gives CDR1 SGHAT, CDR2 FQNNGV. There are 15 residues in the CDR3. V was shortened by 5 bases and J by 4 bases, with 15 bases between the two germline ends. The CDR3 is CASSPGGGTNQPQHF. The CDR3 nucleotides are TGTGCCAGCAGCCCCGGCGGGGGGACGAATCAGCCCCAGCATTTT.

J is TRBJ2-7 and V is TRBV19; the match to TRBD1 covers 10 bases. Germline V lookup: CDR1 LNHDA, CDR2 SQIVND (reference sequence). The CDR3 contains 15 residues. V gave up 7 bases and J gave up 0 bases; unmatched junction bases: 6. CDR3 DNA: TGTGCCAGTATTGGGACAGGGGAGGGCTCCTACGAGCAGTACTTC. Translating it yields CASIGTGEGSYEQYF.

The chain carries TRBV2 and TRBJ1-4, with 7 bases aligning to TRBD1. With 1 base clipped from V and 8 bases from J, the junction kept 7 bases outside the gene matches. The CDR3 extends over 15 amino acids. In germline, CDR1 is SNHLY, CDR2 FYNNEI. CDR3 amino acids: CASSEGQGGKEKLFF. In nucleotides, the CDR3 is TGTGCCAGCAGTGAAGGACAGGGTGGGAAAGAAAAACTGTTTTTT.

This clone came up a few times. The rearrangement joins TRBV28 to TRBJ2-7; D may be TRBD1 (6 bases). Germline V lookup: CDR1 MDHEN, CDR2 SYDVKM. The V and J ends lost 5 bases and 0 bases respectively, with 11 bases between them. This CDR3 is built from 14 residues. The CDR3 nucleotides are TGTGCCAGCAGTGGGACATCGAGCTCCTACGAGCAGTACTTC. Translation: CASSGTSSSYEQYF.

This chain uses TRBV7-9 with TRBJ1-4, with D perhaps matching TRBD1 (5 bases). CDR1 SEHNR and CDR2 FQNEAQ come from the germline V gene (reference sequence). The ends were cut back, 2 bases at V and 7 bases at J, with 11 bases in the middle. CDR3 length: 14 residues. CDR3 sequence reads: CASSLSREGEKLFF. CDR3 bases: TGTGCCAGCAGCTTATCCAGGGAAGGTGAAAAACTGTTTTTT.

This chain links TRBV2 with TRBJ1-5; the D gene is possibly TRBD1 (6 bases). CDR3 length: 17 residues. The V gene's germline CDR1 is SNHLY and CDR2 FYNNEI. V lost 1 base to trimming and J lost 7 bases, with 20 bases between them. This chain's CDR3 is CASSEVRGTPREQPQHF. CDR3 coding DNA: TGTGCCAGCAGTGAAGTGAGGGGGACACCTCGAGAACAGCCCCAGCATTTT.

This chain joins TRBV9 and TRBJ2-5, with 9 bases lining up with TRBD2. CDR1 is SGDLS, CDR2 YYNGEE, per germline. The J segment lost 5 bases and the V segment lost 0 bases, leaving 14 bases of the junction unmatched. The CDR3 sequence is 18 residues long. CDR3: CASSVDIAGGPTGETQYF. CDR3 in DNA: TGTGCCAGCAGCGTAGACATCGCGGGGGGGCCCACCGGGGAGACCCAGTACTTC.

The rearrangement links TRBV27 to TRBJ2-7, with D tentatively TRBD2 (6 bases). CDR1 is MNHEY, CDR2 SMNVEV, per germline (reference sequence). The CDR3 covers 13 residues. The ends were cut back, 5 bases at V and 6 bases at J, with 14 bases in the middle. The CDR3 DNA is TGTGCCAGCAGTCCGGCCGGGGGTGGCGAGCAGTACTTC. Residues: CASSPAGGGEQYF.

The chain joins TRBV14 to TRBJ2-5; D may be TRBD1 (7 bases). The V gene's germline CDR1 is SGHDN and CDR2 FVKESK. Trimming took off 5 bases at V and 7 bases at J, with 14 bases between the two ends. The CDR3 length is 13 residues. The CDR3 here is CASSETGRMTQYF. CDR3 nucleotide sequence: TGTGCCAGCAGCGAGACAGGGAGGATGACCCAGTACTTC.